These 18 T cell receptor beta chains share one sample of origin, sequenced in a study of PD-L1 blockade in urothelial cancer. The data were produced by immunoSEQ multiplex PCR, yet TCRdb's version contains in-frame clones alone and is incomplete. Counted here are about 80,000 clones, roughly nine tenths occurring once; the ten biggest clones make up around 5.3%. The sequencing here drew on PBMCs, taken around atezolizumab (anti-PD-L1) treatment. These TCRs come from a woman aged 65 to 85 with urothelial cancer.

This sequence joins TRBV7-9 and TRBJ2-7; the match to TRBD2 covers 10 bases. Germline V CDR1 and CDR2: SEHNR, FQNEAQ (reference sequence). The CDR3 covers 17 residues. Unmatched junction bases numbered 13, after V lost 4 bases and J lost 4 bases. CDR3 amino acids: CASSSSTGTSELYEQYF. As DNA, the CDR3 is TGTGCCAGCAGCTCGTCGACTGGGACTAGCGAGCTTTACGAGCAGTACTTC. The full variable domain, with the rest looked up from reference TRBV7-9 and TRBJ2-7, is DTGVSQNPRHKITKRGQNVTFRCDPISEHNRLYWYRQTLGQGPEFLTYFQNEAQLEKSRLLSDRFSAERPKGSFSTLEIQRTEQGDSAMYLCASSSSTGTSELYEQYFGPGTRLTVT.

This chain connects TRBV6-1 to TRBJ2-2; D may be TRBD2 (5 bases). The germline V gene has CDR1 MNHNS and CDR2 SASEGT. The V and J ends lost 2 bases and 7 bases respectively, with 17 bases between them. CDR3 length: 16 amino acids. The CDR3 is CASSELGWSGSGELFF. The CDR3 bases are TGTGCCAGCAGTGAACTGGGGTGGAGTGGGAGCGGGGAGCTGTTTTTT.

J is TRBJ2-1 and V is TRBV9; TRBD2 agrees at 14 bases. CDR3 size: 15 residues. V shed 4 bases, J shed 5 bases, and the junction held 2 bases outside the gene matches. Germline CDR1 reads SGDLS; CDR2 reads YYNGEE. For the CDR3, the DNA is TGTGCCAGCAGCCGACTAGCGGGGGGGGACAATGAGCAGTTCTTC. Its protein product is CASSRLAGGDNEQFF.

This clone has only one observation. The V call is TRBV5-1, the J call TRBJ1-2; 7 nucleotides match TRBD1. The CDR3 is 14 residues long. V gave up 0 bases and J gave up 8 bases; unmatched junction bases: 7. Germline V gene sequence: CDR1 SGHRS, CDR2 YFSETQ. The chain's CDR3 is CASSLVGGNEGYTF. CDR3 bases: TGCGCCAGCAGCTTGGTAGGGGGCAATGAGGGCTACACCTTC.

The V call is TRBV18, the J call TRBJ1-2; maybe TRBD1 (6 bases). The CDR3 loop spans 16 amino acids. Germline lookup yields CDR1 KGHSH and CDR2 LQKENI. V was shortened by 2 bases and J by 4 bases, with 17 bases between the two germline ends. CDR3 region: CASSPMTGGRSYGYTF. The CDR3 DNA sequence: TGTGCCAGCTCACCAATGACGGGGGGGCGAAGCTATGGCTACACCTTC.

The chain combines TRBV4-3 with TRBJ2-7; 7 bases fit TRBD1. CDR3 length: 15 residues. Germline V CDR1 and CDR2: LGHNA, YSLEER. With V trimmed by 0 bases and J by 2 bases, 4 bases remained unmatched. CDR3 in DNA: TGCGCCAGCAGCCAAGAACGGACAGGAACCTACGAGCAGTACTTC. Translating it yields CASSQERTGTYEQYF.

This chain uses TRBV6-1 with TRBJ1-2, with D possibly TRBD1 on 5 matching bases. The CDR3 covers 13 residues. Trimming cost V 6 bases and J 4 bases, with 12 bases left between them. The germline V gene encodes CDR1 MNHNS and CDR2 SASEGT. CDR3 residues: CASSATGAYGYTF. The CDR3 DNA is TGTGCCAGCAGCGCAACAGGAGCCTATGGCTACACCTTC.

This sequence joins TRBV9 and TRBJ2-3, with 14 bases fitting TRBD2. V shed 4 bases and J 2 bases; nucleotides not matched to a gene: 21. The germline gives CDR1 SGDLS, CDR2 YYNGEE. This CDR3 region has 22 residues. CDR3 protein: CASSTSTPSRLAGGPITDTQYF. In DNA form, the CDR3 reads TGTGCCAGCAGCACAAGCACCCCGTCAAGACTAGCGGGAGGGCCTATCACAGATACGCAGTATTTT.

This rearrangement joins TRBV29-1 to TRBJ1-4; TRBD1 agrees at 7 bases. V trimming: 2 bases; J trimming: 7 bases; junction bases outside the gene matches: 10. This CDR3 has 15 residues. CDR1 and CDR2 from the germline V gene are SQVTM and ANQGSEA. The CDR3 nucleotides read TGCAGCGTTGAATTGACAGGGCAACTCGGTGAAAAACTGTTTTTT. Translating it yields CSVELTGQLGEKLFF.

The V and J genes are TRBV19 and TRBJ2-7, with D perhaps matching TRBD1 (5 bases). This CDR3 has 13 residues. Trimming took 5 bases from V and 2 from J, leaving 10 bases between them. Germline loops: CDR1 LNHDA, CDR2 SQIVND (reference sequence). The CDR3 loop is CASSWGLAYEQYF. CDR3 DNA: TGTGCCAGTAGTTGGGGCCTGGCCTACGAGCAGTACTTC.

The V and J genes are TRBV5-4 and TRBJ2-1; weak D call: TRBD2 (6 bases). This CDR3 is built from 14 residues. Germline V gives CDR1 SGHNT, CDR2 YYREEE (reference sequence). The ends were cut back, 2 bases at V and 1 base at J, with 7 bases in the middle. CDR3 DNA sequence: TGTGCCAGCAGCTTCGGAGGGTCCTACAATGAGCAGTTCTTC. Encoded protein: CASSFGGSYNEQFF.

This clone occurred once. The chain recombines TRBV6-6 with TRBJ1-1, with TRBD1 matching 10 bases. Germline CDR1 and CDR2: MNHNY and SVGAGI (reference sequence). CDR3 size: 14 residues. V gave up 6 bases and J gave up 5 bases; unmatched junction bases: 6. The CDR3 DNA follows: TGTGCCAGCAGCGACAGGGGGCGAGGGACTGAAGCTTTCTTT. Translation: CASSDRGRGTEAFF.

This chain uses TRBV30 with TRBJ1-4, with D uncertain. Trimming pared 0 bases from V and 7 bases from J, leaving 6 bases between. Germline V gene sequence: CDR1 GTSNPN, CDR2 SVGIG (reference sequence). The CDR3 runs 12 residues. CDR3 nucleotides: TGTGCCTGGAGTGTACGGGGTGAAAAACTGTTTTTT. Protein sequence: CAWSVRGEKLFF.

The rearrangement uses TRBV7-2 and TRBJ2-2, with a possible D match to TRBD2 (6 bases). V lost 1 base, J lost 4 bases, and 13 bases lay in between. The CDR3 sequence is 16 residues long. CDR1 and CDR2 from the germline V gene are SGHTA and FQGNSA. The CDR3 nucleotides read TGTGCCAGCAGCTTAGTAGCGGCTCGGGGCACCGGGGAGCTGTTTTTT. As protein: CASSLVAARGTGELFF.

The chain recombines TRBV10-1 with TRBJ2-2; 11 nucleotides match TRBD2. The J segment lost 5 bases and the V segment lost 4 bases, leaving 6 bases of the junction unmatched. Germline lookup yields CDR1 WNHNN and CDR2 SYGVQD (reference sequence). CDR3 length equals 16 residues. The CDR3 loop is CASSGTSGRETGELFF. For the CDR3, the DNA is TGCGCCAGCAGTGGTACTAGCGGGAGAGAAACCGGGGAGCTGTTTTTT.

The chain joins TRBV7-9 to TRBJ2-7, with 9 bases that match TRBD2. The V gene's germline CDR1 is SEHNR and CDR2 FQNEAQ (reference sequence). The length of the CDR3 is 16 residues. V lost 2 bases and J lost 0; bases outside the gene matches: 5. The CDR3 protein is CASSLSAGGRSYEQYF. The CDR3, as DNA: TGTGCCAGCAGCTTATCGGCGGGAGGGCGCTCCTACGAGCAGTACTTC.

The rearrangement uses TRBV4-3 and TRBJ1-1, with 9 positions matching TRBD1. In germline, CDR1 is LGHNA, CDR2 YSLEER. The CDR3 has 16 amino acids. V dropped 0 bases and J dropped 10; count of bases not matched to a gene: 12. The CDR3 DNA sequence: TGCGCCAGCAGCCAAGATTGGGGGGACAGGGCTCAAGGAGCTTTCTTT. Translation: CASSQDWGDRAQGAFF.

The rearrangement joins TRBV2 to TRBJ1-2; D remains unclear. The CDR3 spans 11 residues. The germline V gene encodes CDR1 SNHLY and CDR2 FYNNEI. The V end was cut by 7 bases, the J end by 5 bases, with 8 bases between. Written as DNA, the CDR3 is TGTGCCAGCACGAGGGAATATGGCTACACCTTC. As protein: CASTREYGYTF. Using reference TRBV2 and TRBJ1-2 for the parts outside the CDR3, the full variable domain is EPEVTQTPSHQVTQMGQEVILRCVPISNHLYFYWYRQILGQKVEFLVSFYNNEISEKSEIFDDQFSVERPDGSNFTLKIRSTKLEDSAMYFCASTREYGYTFGSGTRLTVV.